The 32 T cell receptor beta chains below come from one sample, sequenced in a study of blood T cell repertoires in COVID-19. Profiled with immunoSEQ multiplex PCR; TCRdb holds only in-frame clones, not every one. The sample holds about 150,000 clones, over 60% seen once. Material: peripheral blood. These TCRs come from an elderly woman with acute or convalescent COVID-19.

J is TRBJ2-5 and V is TRBV2, with 7 bases fitting TRBD1. The CDR3 covers 14 residues. V lost 8 bases and J lost 5; bases outside the gene matches: 11. Germline CDR1 is SNHLY and CDR2 is FYNNEI. This chain's CDR3 is CASSERAGGETQYF. The CDR3 nucleotides are TGTGCCAGCTCAGAACGGGCAGGGGGTGAGACCCAGTACTTC.

This chain links TRBV19 with TRBJ1-5; D not certain. Germline CDR1 and CDR2: LNHDA and SQIVND (reference sequence). Trimming stripped 6 bases from V and 0 bases from J, with 6 bases between. This CDR3 is built from 13 residues. The CDR3 DNA reads TGTGCCAGTAGGGTCAGTAGCAATCAGCCCCAGCATTTT. Protein sequence: CASRVSSNQPQHF.

This clone was counted only a few times. The V gene is TRBV6-4, the J gene TRBJ2-7, with TRBD2 identical over 8 bases. Per germline, CDR1 MRHNA and CDR2 SNTAGT. The V and J ends lost 8 bases and 4 bases, in that order; junction bases with no gene match: 16. CDR3 length equals 16 residues. CDR3 coding DNA: TGTGCCAGCCAGACGGAGGGAGGCGGGAGGCCTTACGAGCAGTACTTC. It specifies CASQTEGGGRPYEQYF.

The chain links TRBV5-1 to TRBJ2-6; D is possibly TRBD1 (6 bases). Germline V gene sequence: CDR1 SGHRS, CDR2 YFSETQ. V was cut by 1 base and J by 2 bases, with 16 bases left in between. The CDR3 contains 18 residues. CDR3 coding DNA: TGCGCCAGCAGCTTGCTTCAGGGGCAACTTACTGGGGCCAACGTCCTGACTTTC. Residues: CASSLLQGQLTGANVLTF.

The chain employs TRBV3-1 (or the pseudogene TRBV3-2) and TRBJ2-1; 9 nucleotides agree with TRBD2. The V gene end was trimmed by 4 bases and the J gene end by 0 bases; junction bases not matched to a gene: 4. This CDR3 spans 16 amino acids. Germline V gives CDR1 LGHDT, CDR2 YNNKEL (reference sequence). CDR3 in DNA: TGTGCCAGCAGCCTGCAGCGGGGGGACTCCTACAATGAGCAGTTCTTC. The encoded protein is CASSLQRGDSYNEQFF.

The rearrangement uses TRBV30 and TRBJ2-1; the match to TRBD2 covers 8 bases. With 0 bases clipped from V and 4 bases from J, the junction kept 11 bases outside the gene matches. The germline V gene encodes CDR1 GTSNPN and CDR2 SVGIG (reference sequence). This CDR3 has 17 residues. The CDR3 DNA reads as TGTGCCTGGAGTGTACAACTAGCGGAGAGGGGGTACAATGAGCAGTTCTTC. Encoded protein: CAWSVQLAERGYNEQFF. The whole variable domain, remainder taken from reference TRBV30 and TRBJ2-1, is SQTIHQWPATLVQPVGSPLSLECTVEGTSNPNLYWYRQAAGRGLQLLFYSVGIGQISSEVPQNLSASRPQDRQFILSSKKLLLSDSGFYLCAWSVQLAERGYNEQFFGPGTRLTVL.

The genes are TRBV3-1 (or the pseudogene TRBV3-2) and TRBJ1-2, with 9 bases matching TRBD1. The CDR3 sequence is 14 residues long. Trimming removed 4 bases from V and 5 bases from J; junction bases left unmatched: 5. Germline CDR1 LGHDT, CDR2 YNNKEL (reference sequence). The CDR3: CASSRSGTGYGYTF. The CDR3 nucleotides are TGTGCCAGCAGCCGTTCGGGGACAGGGTATGGCTACACCTTC.

J is TRBJ1-2 and V is TRBV5-6, with D hard to call. CDR1 and CDR2 (germline): SGHDT, YYEEEE. The CDR3 runs to 15 residues. The V gene lost 0 bases and the J gene lost 2 bases, with 11 bases spanning the gap. As DNA, the CDR3 is TGTGCCAGCAGCTTGGTTACTGTCGGGAACTATGGCTACACCTTC. The encoded protein is CASSLVTVGNYGYTF. The whole variable domain, remainder taken from reference TRBV5-6 and TRBJ1-2, is DAGVTQSPTHLIKTRGQQVTLRCSPKSGHDTVSWYQQALGQGPQFIFQYYEEEERQRGNFPDRFSGHQFPNYSSELNVNALLLGDSALYLCASSLVTVGNYGYTFGSGTRLTVV.

This chain uses TRBV10-1 with TRBJ1-3, with unresolved D. CDR1 and CDR2 (germline): WNHNN, SYGVQD (reference sequence). With 4 bases removed from V and 0 bases from J, the gap between germline ends came to 7 bases. This CDR3 comprises 14 residues. The CDR3 sequence is CASSASGSGNTIYF. The CDR3 DNA reads TGCGCCAGCAGTGCCTCGGGCTCTGGAAACACCATATATTTT.

V gene TRBV27 combines with J gene TRBJ2-3; D is undetermined. CDR1 and CDR2 (germline): MNHEY, SMNVEV (reference sequence). The CDR3 spans 13 residues. V was pared by 6 bases and J by 3 bases, with 10 bases between. DNA for the CDR3: TGTGCCAGCAGCCCTACGGGTACAGATACGCAGTATTTT. Translated, it gives CASSPTGTDTQYF.

The V gene is TRBV2, the J gene TRBJ1-2; 7 positions match TRBD1. This CDR3 spans 14 amino acids. The J segment lost 4 bases and the V segment lost 2 bases, leaving 4 bases of the junction unmatched. Germline V CDR1 and CDR2: SNHLY, FYNNEI. CDR3 nucleotide sequence: TGTGCCAGCAGTGAACCGACAGGGTCCTATGGCTACACCTTC. Encoded protein: CASSEPTGSYGYTF.

V is TRBV23-1 and J is TRBJ2-7, with 8 bases that match TRBD1. TRBV23-1 is placed among ORFs of uncertain function. There are 16 residues in the CDR3. V was pared by 6 bases and J by 2 bases, with 12 bases of the junction left unmatched. The CDR3 sequence is CASSRADREPAYEQYF. The CDR3 DNA reads TGCGCCAGCAGCCGCGCGGACAGGGAACCGGCCTACGAGCAGTACTTC.

The chain combines TRBV14 with TRBJ2-5; no clear D gene. The V and J ends lost 0 bases and 0 bases respectively, with 5 bases between them. Per the germline V gene, CDR1 is SGHDN and CDR2 is FVKESK. This CDR3 is 14 amino acids long. CDR3: CASSQDSNQETQYF. CDR3 nucleotide sequence: TGTGCCAGCAGCCAAGATTCCAACCAAGAGACCCAGTACTTC.

This clone appeared a few times. The identical CDR3 is also encoded by other nucleotide sequences in the sample. The DNA of the CDR3 is TGTGCCAGCAGTTATGACGGACAGGGGCTCTATGGCTACACCTTC. Its translation is CASSYDGQGLYGYTF. The chain has TRBV6-5 and TRBJ1-2, with 9 bases that match TRBD1. Germline V lookup: CDR1 MNHEY, CDR2 SVGAGI. The CDR3 has 15 amino acids. The V segment lost 3 bases and the J segment 4 bases; nucleotides outside the gene matches: 6.

This clone was counted only a few times. This chain connects TRBV30 to TRBJ1-2; no definite D call. CDR1 is GTSNPN, CDR2 SVGIG, per germline (reference sequence). This CDR3 is built from 14 residues. Trimming shortened V by 2 bases and J by 8 bases, and 18 bases separated the two germline ends. Here the CDR3 DNA reads TGTGCCTGGAGTCGCCCAGGACTCTCCCAGGGCTACACCTTC. It specifies CAWSRPGLSQGYTF.

The chain has TRBV29-1 and TRBJ1-1, with D possibly matching TRBD1 (5 bases). Trimming left V 6 bases short and J 1 base short, with 18 bases between. Germline CDR1 SQVTM, CDR2 ANQGSEA. This CDR3 is 15 amino acids long. The CDR3 sequence: CSVGPGFYGNTEAFF. The CDR3 DNA sequence: TGCAGCGTCGGACCAGGGTTTTATGGGAACACTGAAGCTTTCTTT.

The genes are TRBV10-3 and TRBJ1-1; possible D gene TRBD1, 5 bases. V was cut by 6 bases and J by 5 bases, with 16 bases left in between. Germline values: CDR1 ENHRY, CDR2 SYGVKD. The CDR3 consists of 14 residues. The CDR3: CAIRAGARGTEAFF. The CDR3 DNA reads as TGTGCCATCAGAGCTGGGGCTAGGGGTACTGAAGCTTTCTTT.

V usage is TRBV3-1 (or the pseudogene TRBV3-2) and J usage is TRBJ2-3; 9 bases are shared with TRBD2. Per the germline V gene, CDR1 is LGHDT and CDR2 is YNNKEL (reference sequence). This CDR3 spans 17 amino acids. Germline trimming cut 1 base from V and 0 bases from J; bases unmatched to any gene: 5. In nucleotides, the CDR3 is TGTGCCAGCAGCCAAGGTTCTAGCGGGATAAGCACAGATACGCAGTATTTT. It yields the protein CASSQGSSGISTDTQYF.

The V call is TRBV15, the J call TRBJ1-2, with D hard to call. This CDR3 comprises 13 residues. Germline V gene sequence: CDR1 LNHNV, CDR2 YYDKDF (reference sequence). Between the trimmed V and J ends, which lost 9 bases and 1 base, there was a span of 12 bases. DNA of the CDR3: TGTGCCACGGGTCGGGATCTTAACTATGGCTACACCTTC. Translating gives CATGRDLNYGYTF.

The V and J genes are TRBV29-1 and TRBJ1-1; the D gene is possibly TRBD1 (6 bases). Trimming pared 6 bases from V and 10 bases from J, leaving 15 bases between. The CDR3 loop spans 11 amino acids. CDR1 is SQVTM, CDR2 ANQGSEA, per germline. This chain's CDR3 is CSVARDRRAFF. The CDR3 DNA sequence: TGCAGCGTCGCCCGAGACAGGCGAGCTTTCTTT.

This clone was detected many times. The chain is built from TRBV6-5 and TRBJ1-1, with a tentative D call TRBD1 (6 bases). CDR3 length: 14 residues. The germline gives CDR1 MNHEY, CDR2 SVGAGI. The V and J ends lost 5 bases and 5 bases respectively, with 15 bases between them. The chain's CDR3 is CASSRQVTETEAFF. The CDR3 DNA is TGTGCCAGCAGTCGACAGGTTACGGAGACTGAAGCTTTCTTT.

The J gene is TRBJ2-1, the V gene TRBV19; TRBD1 matches at 7 bases. J was trimmed by 4 bases and V by 1 base; bases with no gene match: 7. The CDR3 runs to 16 residues. Germline-derived CDR1 and CDR2 are LNHDA and SQIVND (reference sequence). Here the CDR3 reads CASSIVGTGAYNEQFF. The CDR3 coding sequence is TGTGCCAGTAGTATAGTGGGAACAGGGGCATACAATGAGCAGTTCTTC.

The chain recombines TRBV5-1 with TRBJ2-5; D remains ambiguous. CDR3 length: 16 amino acids. From germline, CDR1 is SGHRS and CDR2 YFSETQ. V lost 1 base and J lost 1, with 14 bases in between. The chain's CDR3 is CASSLFGLEFQETQYF. Written as DNA, the CDR3 is TGCGCCAGCAGCTTGTTTGGTTTAGAGTTCCAAGAGACCCAGTACTTC.

The J gene is TRBJ2-5, the V gene TRBV11-2; 8 nucleotides align to TRBD2. The V and J ends lost 2 bases and 5 bases, in that order; junction bases with no gene match: 7. The CDR3 loop spans 15 amino acids. The V gene's germline CDR1 is SGHAT and CDR2 FQNNGV. The CDR3 spells CASSLNSGGRETQYF. In nucleotides, the CDR3 is TGTGCCAGCAGCTTAAATTCGGGGGGGCGTGAGACCCAGTACTTC.

The CDR3 DNA is TGTGCCATCAGTGAGTCGAGAGGACAGGGGATCTTGGGCACTGAAGCTTTCTTT. It codes for CAISESRGQGILGTEAFF. The rearrangement joins TRBV10-3 to TRBJ1-1; 9 bases line up with TRBD1. The CDR3 is made up of 18 amino acids. V lost 0 bases, J lost 4 bases, and 12 bases stayed unmatched. Germline V CDR1 and CDR2: ENHRY, SYGVKD.

The chain couples TRBV5-1 to TRBJ1-6, with 10 bases aligning to TRBD1. V dropped 1 base and J dropped 9; count of bases not matched to a gene: 4. The germline CDR1 and CDR2 sequences are SGHRS and YFSETQ. The CDR3 sequence is 15 residues long. DNA of the CDR3: TGCGCCAGCAGCTTGACCGGGACAGGGGTTTCACCCCTCCACTTT. Translation: CASSLTGTGVSPLHF.

The chain is built from TRBV7-2 and TRBJ2-1, with 11 nucleotides matching TRBD2. Unmatched junction bases numbered 4, after V lost 4 bases and J lost 5 bases. Germline-derived CDR1 and CDR2 are SGHTA and FQGNSA. The CDR3 is made up of 15 amino acids. The CDR3 DNA reads as TGTGCCAGCAGCTCGACTAGCGGGACCCACAATGAGCAGTTCTTC. It yields the protein CASSSTSGTHNEQFF.

The genes are TRBV5-1 and TRBJ2-5; 7 bases are a match to TRBD2. There are 14 residues in the CDR3. Germline assignment: CDR1 SGHRS and CDR2 YFSETQ. V dropped 2 bases and J dropped 4; count of bases not matched to a gene: 5. The CDR3 loop is CASSLGRGAETQYF. The CDR3 DNA reads as TGCGCCAGCAGCTTAGGGAGGGGCGCAGAGACCCAGTACTTC.

This clone occurred once. CDR3 nucleotides: TGCGCCAGCAGCCCGTTGGGTACAGGGGCGATAGTAGAGACCCAGTACTTC. Its translation is CASSPLGTGAIVETQYF. The chain links TRBV4-1 to TRBJ2-5; TRBD1 matches at 7 bases. J was trimmed by 4 bases and V by 4 bases; bases with no gene match: 15. Germline V gene lookup returns CDR1 MGHRA and CDR2 YSYEKL. The CDR3 runs 17 residues.

The chain combines TRBV3-1 (or the pseudogene TRBV3-2) with TRBJ2-7, with 8 bases that match TRBD2. Germline V lookup: CDR1 LGHDT, CDR2 YNNKEL (reference sequence). The CDR3 length is 16 residues. V dropped 4 bases and J dropped 7; count of bases not matched to a gene: 15. DNA for the CDR3: TGTGCCAGCAGCCCTACCGAGGGACTAGGTCGTCGGGAGCAGTACTTC. Its translation: CASSPTEGLGRREQYF.

This rearrangement joins TRBV7-2 to TRBJ1-2; 10 bases agree with TRBD1. The CDR3 spans 16 residues. The ends lost 2 bases at V and 4 bases at J; junction bases unmatched: 7. CDR1 is SGHTA and CDR2 is FQGNSA in the germline V gene. The CDR3 DNA reads as TGTGCCAGCAGCTTACACAGACAGGGGGCAGGCTATGGCTACACCTTC. Protein: CASSLHRQGAGYGYTF.

The chain employs TRBV11-1 and TRBJ2-1; 11 bases are a match to TRBD2. Per the germline V gene, CDR1 is SGHAT and CDR2 is FQDESV (reference sequence). The CDR3 runs to 14 residues. V was clipped by 4 bases and J by 9 bases; unmatched bases: 5. The CDR3 region is CASSSRLAGIEQFF. For the CDR3, the DNA is TGTGCCAGCAGCTCACGACTAGCGGGGATTGAGCAGTTCTTC.